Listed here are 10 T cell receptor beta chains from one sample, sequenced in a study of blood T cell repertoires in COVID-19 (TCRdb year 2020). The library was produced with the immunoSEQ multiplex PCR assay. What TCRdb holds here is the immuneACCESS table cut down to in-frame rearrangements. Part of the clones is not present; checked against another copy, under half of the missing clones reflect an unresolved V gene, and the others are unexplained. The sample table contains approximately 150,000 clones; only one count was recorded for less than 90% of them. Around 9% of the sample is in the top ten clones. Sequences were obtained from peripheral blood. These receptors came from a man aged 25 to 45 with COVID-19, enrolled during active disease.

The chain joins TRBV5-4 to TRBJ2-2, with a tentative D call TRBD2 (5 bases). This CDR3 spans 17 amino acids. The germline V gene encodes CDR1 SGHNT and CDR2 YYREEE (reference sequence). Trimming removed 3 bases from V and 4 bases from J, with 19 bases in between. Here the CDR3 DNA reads TGTGCCAGCAGCTCATCGAGCGGCACTCGGGGCACCGGGGAGCTGTTTTTT. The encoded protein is CASSSSSGTRGTGELFF.

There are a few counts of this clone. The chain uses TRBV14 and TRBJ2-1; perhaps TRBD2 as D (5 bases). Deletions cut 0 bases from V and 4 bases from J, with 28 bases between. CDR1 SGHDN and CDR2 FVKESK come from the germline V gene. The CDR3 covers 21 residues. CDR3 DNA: TGTGCCAGCAGCCAAGAGGCCTTTGCAGGACTTTCACCGGTATCGTACAATGAGCAGTTCTTC. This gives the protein CASSQEAFAGLSPVSYNEQFF.

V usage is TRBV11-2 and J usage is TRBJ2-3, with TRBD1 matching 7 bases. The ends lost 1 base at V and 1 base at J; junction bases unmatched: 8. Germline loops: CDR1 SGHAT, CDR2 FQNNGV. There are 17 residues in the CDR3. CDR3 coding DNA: TGTGCCAGCAGCTTAGGCCTACAGGGGTTGGGCACAGATACGCAGTATTTT. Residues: CASSLGLQGLGTDTQYF.

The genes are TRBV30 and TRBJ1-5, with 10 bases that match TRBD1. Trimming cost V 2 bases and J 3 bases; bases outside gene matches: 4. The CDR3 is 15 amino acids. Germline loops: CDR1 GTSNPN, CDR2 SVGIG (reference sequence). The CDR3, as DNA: TGTGCCTGGAGTCGGGGACAGGGGTTCAATCAGCCCCAGCATTTT. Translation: CAWSRGQGFNQPQHF.

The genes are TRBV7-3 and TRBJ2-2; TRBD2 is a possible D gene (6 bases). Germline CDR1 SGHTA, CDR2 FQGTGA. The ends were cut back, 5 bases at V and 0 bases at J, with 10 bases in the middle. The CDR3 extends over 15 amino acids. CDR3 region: CASSPRDSNTGELFF. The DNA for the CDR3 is TGTGCCAGCAGCCCCCGGGACTCGAACACCGGGGAGCTGTTTTTT.

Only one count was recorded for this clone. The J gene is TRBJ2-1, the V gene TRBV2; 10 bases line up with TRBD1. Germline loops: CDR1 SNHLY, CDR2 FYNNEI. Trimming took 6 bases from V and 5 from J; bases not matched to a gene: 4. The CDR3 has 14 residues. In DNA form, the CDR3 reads TGTGCCAGCAGAACCGGGACAGGGGACAATGAGCAGTTCTTC. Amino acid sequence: CASRTGTGDNEQFF.

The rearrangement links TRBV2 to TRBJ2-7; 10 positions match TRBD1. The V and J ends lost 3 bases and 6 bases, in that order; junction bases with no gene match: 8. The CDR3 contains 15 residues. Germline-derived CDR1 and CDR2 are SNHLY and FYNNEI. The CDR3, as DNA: TGTGCCAGCAGTGACATGCGGGACAGGGGTCCCGAGCAGTACTTC. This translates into CASSDMRDRGPEQYF.

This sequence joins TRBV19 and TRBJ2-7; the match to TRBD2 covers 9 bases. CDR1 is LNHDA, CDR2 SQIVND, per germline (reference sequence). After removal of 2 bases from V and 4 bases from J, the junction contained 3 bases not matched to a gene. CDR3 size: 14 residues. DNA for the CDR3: TGTGCCAGTAGTATAATTAGCGGGAGTTACGAGCAGTACTTC. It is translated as CASSIISGSYEQYF.

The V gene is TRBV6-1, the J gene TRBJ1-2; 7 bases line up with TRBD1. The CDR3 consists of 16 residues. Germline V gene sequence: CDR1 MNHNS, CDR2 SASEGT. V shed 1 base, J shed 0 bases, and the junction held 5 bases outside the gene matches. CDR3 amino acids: CASSEDRGIANYGYTF. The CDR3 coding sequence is TGTGCCAGCAGTGAAGACAGGGGCATAGCTAACTATGGCTACACCTTC.

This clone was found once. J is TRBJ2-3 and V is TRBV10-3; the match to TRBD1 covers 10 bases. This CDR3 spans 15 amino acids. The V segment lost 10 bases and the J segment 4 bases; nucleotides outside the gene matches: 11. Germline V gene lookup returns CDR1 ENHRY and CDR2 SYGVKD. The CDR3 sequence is CATRTGGEDADTQYF. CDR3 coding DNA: TGTGCCACACGGACAGGGGGGGAGGATGCAGATACGCAGTATTTT.